A single T cell receptor (beta chain) is shown here with its context. There are 14 residues in the CDR3. Germline V gene lookup returns CDR1 KGHSH and CDR2 LQKENI. Trimming removed 3 bases from V and 1 base from J, with 9 bases in between. The data stem from a study of blood T cell repertoires in COVID-19. Across the study: Researchers got acute and convalescent COVID-19 samples from the United States, Italy and Spain. Sample material is recorded as cDNA or gDNA derived from T cells, B-cell-depleted T cells, or PBMCs.

As processed by the authors: It was from reference gene primer amplification that nucleated cell counts were estimated. The protocol was immunoSEQ multiplex PCR, while the TCRdb copy is restricted to in-frame clones and leaves out a portion. V, J and clone size are those of that table, while D and trimming were read from the DNA. In the table there are more than 15,000 clones, about 88% of which are singletons. V is TRBV18 and J is TRBJ1-1; D call uncertain. This TCR came from a man in his forties with active COVID-19. The sequenced sample was peripheral blood. The CDR3 DNA sequence: TGTGCCAGCTCACCTAAGACTGCGAACACTGAAGCTTTCTTT. This translates into CASSPKTANTEAFF.